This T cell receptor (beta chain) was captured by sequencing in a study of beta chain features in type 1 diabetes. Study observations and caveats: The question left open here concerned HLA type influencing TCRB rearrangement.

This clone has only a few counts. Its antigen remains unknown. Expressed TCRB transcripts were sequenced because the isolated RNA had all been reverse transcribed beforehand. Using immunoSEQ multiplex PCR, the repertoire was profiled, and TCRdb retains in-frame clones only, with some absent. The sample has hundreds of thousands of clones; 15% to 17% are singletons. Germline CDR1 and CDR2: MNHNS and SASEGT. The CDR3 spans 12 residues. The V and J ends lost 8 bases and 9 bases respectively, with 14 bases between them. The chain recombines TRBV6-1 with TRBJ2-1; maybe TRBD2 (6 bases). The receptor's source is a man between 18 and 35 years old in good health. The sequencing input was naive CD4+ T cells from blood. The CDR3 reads CASQVRGTEQFF. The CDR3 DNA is TGTGCCAGCCAAGTGCGGGGAACTGAGCAGTTCTTC.